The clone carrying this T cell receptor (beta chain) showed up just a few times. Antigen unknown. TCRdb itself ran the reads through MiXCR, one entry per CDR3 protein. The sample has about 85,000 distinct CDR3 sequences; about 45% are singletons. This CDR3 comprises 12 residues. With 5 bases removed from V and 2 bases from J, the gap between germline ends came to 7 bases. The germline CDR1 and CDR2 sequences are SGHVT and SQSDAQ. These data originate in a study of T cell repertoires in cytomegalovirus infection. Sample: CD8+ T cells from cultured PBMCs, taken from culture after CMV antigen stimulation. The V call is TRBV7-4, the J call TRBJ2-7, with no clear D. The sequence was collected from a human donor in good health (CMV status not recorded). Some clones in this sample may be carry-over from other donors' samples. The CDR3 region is CASSAQPYEQYF. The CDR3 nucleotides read TGTGCCAGCAGCGCCCAGCCCTACGAGCAGTACTTC. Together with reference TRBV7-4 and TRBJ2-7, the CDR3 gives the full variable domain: GAGVSQSPRYKVAKRGRDVALRCDSISGHVTLYWYRQTLGQGSEVLTYSQSDAQRDKSGRPSGRFSAERPERSVSTLKIQRTEQGDSAVYLCASSAQPYEQYFGPGTRLTVT.